The clone carrying this TCR beta chain has only a few counts. The target antigen is unknown. The data derive from a study of response to subunit inactivated influenza vaccine. Study results and limitations: There was a suggestion from the authors that each seasonal influenza vaccination recruits few new T cells.

Using its own MiXCR run on the RT-PCR reads, TCRdb lists one record per CDR3 protein. Found here are 400,000 to 550,000 distinct CDR3 sequences, 25% of them singletons; the top ten hold less than 2.5%. The length of the CDR3 is 15 residues. From germline, CDR1 is KGHDR and CDR2 SFDVKD. V lost 4 bases and J lost 5, with 14 bases in between. The rearrangement uses TRBV24-1 and TRBJ2-1; D is possibly TRBD1 (6 bases). This sequence originates from a man between 45 and 60 years old who received an inactivated influenza vaccine. The sequencing used CD4+ T cells sorted from PBMCs, collected 4 to 6 days after vaccination. The CDR3 DNA reads as TGTGCCACCAGTGACCGGACAGAGAGTAACAATGAGCAGTTCTTC. Its protein is CATSDRTESNNEQFF.